These T cell receptor beta chains were read from a single sample in a study of OX40 agonist ivuxolimab in advanced cancers. Measured with immunoSEQ multiplex PCR; TCRdb has only the in-frame clones, and not every one. The data show 55,000 to 80,000 clones, around 81% seen once. The sample was CD4+ or CD8+ T cells sorted from blood, taken in a trial of the OX40 agonist ivuxolimab. The source of these receptors is an adult with an advanced solid tumor such as melanoma, head and neck, liver or kidney cancer. Each CDR3 is given with its conserved first and last residue. The D gene is left open where the match is weak. Clone size is given for some rows only: seen once, a few or many times, or a class if the clone is expanded.

CASSPRVDSTDTQYF | TGTGCCAGCTCACCACGAGTCGATAGCACAGATACGCAGTATTTT | once | NA | TRBJ2-3 | 15 | TRBV18
CASSFYMAHSPLHF | TGTGCCAGCAGCTTTTATATGGCCCATTCACCCCTCCACTTT | NA | NA | TRBJ1-6 | 14 | TRBV7-2
CSVGSRAQEQYF | TGCAGCGTTGGATCGAGGGCTCAGGAGCAGTACTTC | NA | NA | TRBJ2-7 | 12 | TRBV29-1
CASSPAGGSTQYF | TGTGCCAGCAGCCCCGCGGGCGGGAGCACCCAGTACTTC | NA | TRBD2 | TRBJ2-5 | 13 | TRBV7-9
CASIPDRGNTEAFF | TGTGCCAGCATACCTGACAGGGGGAACACTGAAGCTTTCTTT | NA | TRBD1 | TRBJ1-1 | 14 | TRBV2
CASSSQTGLNTEAFF | TGTGCCAGCAGCTCTCAGACAGGACTGAACACTGAAGCTTTCTTT | NA | NA | TRBJ1-1 | 15 | TRBV7-2
CAWRGTGNTEAFF | TGTGCCTGGAGAGGGACGGGAAACACTGAAGCTTTCTTT | NA | NA | TRBJ1-1 | 13 | TRBV30
CASSLDTGLGDGYTF | TGTGCCAGCAGCTTAGATACTGGGCTGGGCGATGGCTACACCTTC | once | NA | TRBJ1-2 | 15 | TRBV11-2
CSVEGRGPSGYEQYF | TGCAGCGTTGAAGGCAGGGGGCCCTCTGGATACGAGCAGTACTTC | NA | TRBD1 | TRBJ2-7 | 15 | TRBV29-1
CASSVRSGAGEQFF | TGTGCCAGCAGTGTCCGAAGCGGGGCGGGTGAGCAGTTCTTC | NA | TRBD2 | TRBJ2-1 | 14 | TRBV2
CASSPLGFTEAFF | TGTGCCAGCAGCCCTTTGGGGTTCACTGAAGCTTTCTTT | NA | NA | TRBJ1-1 | 13 | TRBV9
CATSREPPNTIYF | TGTGCCACCAGCAGAGAACCCCCAAACACCATATATTTT | NA | NA | TRBJ1-3 | 13 | TRBV15
CASSLGNSGGQDTQYF | TGCGCCAGCAGCTTGGGTAATAGCGGGGGGCAAGATACGCAGTATTTT | NA | TRBD2 | TRBJ2-3 | 16 | TRBV5-1
CSVKGHTQETQYF | TGCAGCGTTAAAGGACATACTCAAGAGACCCAGTACTTC | NA | NA | TRBJ2-5 | 13 | TRBV29-1
CASSLGLRSNEQFF | TGTGCCAGCAGCTTAGGGTTAAGGAGCAATGAGCAGTTCTTC | NA | NA | TRBJ2-1 | 14 | TRBV7-2
CSASEGGELFF | TGCAGTGCCAGCGAGGGCGGGGAGCTGTTTTTT | few | NA | TRBJ2-2 | 11 | TRBV20-1
CASSFGQGRNTEAFF | TGTGCCAGCAGCTTCGGACAGGGTCGGAACACTGAAGCTTTCTTT | NA | TRBD1 | TRBJ1-1 | 15 | TRBV7-3
CASRAQEGRLRETQYF | TGTGCCAGCCGGGCTCAGGAGGGGCGTCTTCGTGAGACCCAGTACTTC | NA | NA | TRBJ2-5 | 16 | TRBV6-6
CASSVSGGYNQPQHF | TGTGCCAGCAGCGTATCCGGGGGTTACAATCAGCCCCAGCATTTT | NA | NA | TRBJ1-5 | 15 | TRBV9
CASSLEGQGSGNEQFF | TGCGCCAGCAGCTTGGAGGGACAGGGGTCTGGCAATGAGCAGTTCTTC | NA | TRBD1 | TRBJ2-1 | 16 | TRBV5-1
CASSGAYSNQPQHF | TGTGCCAGCTCAGGGGCGTATAGCAATCAGCCCCAGCATTTT | NA | NA | TRBJ1-5 | 14 | TRBV6-1
CASGRTKGVIYGYTF | TGTGCCAGCGGGAGGACTAAGGGGGTGATCTATGGCTACACCTTC | NA | NA | TRBJ1-2 | 15 | TRBV11-2
CASSFRTGHTDTQYF | TGTGCCAGCAGCTTCCGGACAGGCCACACAGATACGCAGTATTTT | NA | TRBD1 | TRBJ2-3 | 15 | TRBV5-8
CASSQPSIANYGYTF | TGTGCCAGCAGCCAACCTTCCATAGCTAACTATGGCTACACCTTC | NA | NA | TRBJ1-2 | 15 | TRBV27
CASSQGGALADTQYF | TGCGCCAGCAGCCAAGGCGGCGCCCTTGCAGATACGCAGTATTTT | NA | NA | TRBJ2-3 | 15 | TRBV4-1
CASTKDRSSYEQYF | TGTGCCAGTACTAAGGACAGGTCATCCTACGAGCAGTACTTC | NA | TRBD1 | TRBJ2-7 | 14 | TRBV19
CASSLGPEAFF | TGCGCCAGCAGCTTGGGGCCCGAAGCTTTCTTT | NA | NA | TRBJ1-1 | 11 | TRBV5-1
CASSQGGAGKTQYF | TGTGCCAGCAGCCAAGGGGGGGCCGGGAAGACCCAGTACTTC | NA | NA | TRBJ2-5 | 14 | TRBV4-2
CASSAGLAGGLDTQYF | TGTGCCAGCAGTGCTGGACTAGCGGGGGGGCTGGATACGCAGTATTTT | NA | TRBD2 | TRBJ2-3 | 16 | TRBV7-7
CASSSNQGDYNEQFF | TGTGCCAGCAGCTCAAACCAGGGGGACTACAATGAGCAGTTCTTC | NA | TRBD1 | TRBJ2-1 | 15 | TRBV7-9
CASSQGGTGDNTIYF | TGTGCCAGCAGCCAGGGAGGGACAGGGGACAACACCATATATTTT | NA | TRBD1 | TRBJ1-3 | 15 | TRBV4-2
CASSPYISPNYGYTF | TGTGCCAGCAGCCCTTACATATCCCCGAACTATGGCTACACCTTC | NA | NA | TRBJ1-2 | 15 | TRBV14
CSATATEAFF | TGCAGTGCTACAGCAACTGAAGCTTTCTTT | NA | NA | TRBJ1-1 | 10 | TRBV20-1
CASSINLGNTEAFF | TGTGCCAGCTCAATTAATCTGGGAAACACTGAAGCTTTCTTT | NA | NA | TRBJ1-1 | 14 | TRBV18
CASSLGTVLDGYTF | TGTGCCAGCAGCTTGGGGACGGTCCTCGATGGCTACACCTTC | NA | NA | TRBJ1-2 | 14 | TRBV5-4